The entry below describes one T cell receptor (beta chain). Germline V gene sequence: CDR1 MNHNS, CDR2 SASEGT. V dropped 7 bases and J dropped 0; count of bases not matched to a gene: 7. The CDR3 consists of 15 residues. Regarding time point: after dendritic cell vaccination, including at tumor progression/relapse. The data were obtained in a study of glioma-infiltrating T cells after dendritic cell vaccination. The wider study: Patients had newly diagnosed or recurrent glioblastoma and received dendritic cell vaccines. Autologous tumor lysate-pulsed dendritic cell vaccination was given between about 2002 and 2013.

Method: immunoSEQ multiplex PCR; TCRdb's copy keeps in-frame clones and lacks some. The sample has tens of thousands of clones, roughly 91% seen once. The genes are TRBV6-1 and TRBJ2-5, with 8 bases fitting TRBD2. The origin of this receptor is a human donor with glioblastoma. This sample comprised blood, obtained after dendritic cell vaccination. Here the CDR3 reads CASTLGLANQETQYF. The CDR3 DNA reads TGTGCCAGCACCTTAGGACTAGCCAACCAAGAGACCCAGTACTTC.